This T cell receptor beta chain appears in the sequencing data of a study of blood T cell repertoires in COVID-19. On the study more broadly: Samples came from the United States, Italy and Spain, spanning acute and convalescent COVID-19. Sources were T cells, B-cell-depleted T cells, or PBMCs; the material itself was cDNA or gDNA.

In the source study's methods: For nucleated cells, counts were estimated from reference gene primer amplification. Clones were sequenced by immunoSEQ multiplex PCR, and TCRdb holds only the in-frame ones, with some missing. The D gene and trimming were derived from the DNA, and the V and J assignments and clone size from that table. The repertoire holds roughly 11,000 clones, with 85% as singletons. This CDR3 has 15 residues. With 5 bases clipped from V and 6 bases from J, the junction kept 7 bases outside the gene matches. CDR1 is SGHAT and CDR2 is FQNNGV in the germline V gene. The V and J genes are TRBV11-2 and TRBJ2-2; 9 positions match TRBD1. The source is a human donor in a cohort sampled during active COVID-19. The sequenced material came from peripheral blood. The CDR3 region has the DNA TGTGCCAGCAGCCCTACGGGACAGGGCTCCGGGGAGCTGTTTTTT. It translates to CASSPTGQGSGELFF.